These 18 T cell receptor beta chains came from one sample sequenced in a study of cytomegalovirus exposure and HLA in healthy donors. The PCR ran on 60 Vbeta and 13 Jbeta primers. Profiling relied on immunoSEQ multiplex PCR, and the TCRdb table lists in-frame clones only, not all of them. The sample consists of 170,000 or so clones, roughly 87% of them appearing once. The sample was PBMCs. These receptors all stem from a man aged 45 to 65 in good health and CMV-seronegative.

The genes are TRBV9 and TRBJ1-3; unclear D gene. Germline V lookup: CDR1 SGDLS, CDR2 YYNGEE. The CDR3 loop spans 13 amino acids. Between the trimmed V and J ends, which lost 0 bases and 8 bases, there was a span of 9 bases. The chain's CDR3 is CASSVGQRDTIYF. The DNA for the CDR3 is TGTGCCAGCAGCGTAGGGCAGCGGGACACCATATATTTT.

V usage is TRBV5-6 and J usage is TRBJ2-1; TRBD2 aligns across 8 bases. V dropped 6 bases and J dropped 3; count of bases not matched to a gene: 11. The length of the CDR3 is 16 residues. Looked up from germline, CDR1 is SGHDT and CDR2 is YYEEEE. CDR3 region: CASISGRDAFYNEQFF. The CDR3 region has the DNA TGTGCCAGCATCAGCGGGAGAGACGCTTTCTACAATGAGCAGTTCTTC. The full variable domain, in which reference TRBV5-6 and TRBJ2-1 provide the parts outside the CDR3, is DAGVTQSPTHLIKTRGQQVTLRCSPKSGHDTVSWYQQALGQGPQFIFQYYEEEERQRGNFPDRFSGHQFPNYSSELNVNALLLGDSALYLCASISGRDAFYNEQFFGPGTRLTVL.

For the CDR3, the DNA is TGTGCCAGCAGCAGGGAGATGGTGCCGACGAACACCGGGGAGCTGTTTTTT. It translates to CASSREMVPTNTGELFF. The rearrangement joins TRBV21-1 to TRBJ2-2; the DNA was not compared with TRBD2, the D call given in the table. TRBV21-1 is tagged as a pseudogene. The CDR3 contains 17 residues.

J is TRBJ2-4 and V is TRBV28; 16 bases align to TRBD2. The germline gives CDR1 MDHEN, CDR2 SYDVKM. The CDR3 contains 18 residues. With V trimmed by 3 bases and J by 0 bases, 2 bases remained unmatched. CDR3 bases: TGTGCCAGCAGTTTGGGACTAGCGGGAGGGTTAGCCAAAAACATTCAGTACTTC. Its protein is CASSLGLAGGLAKNIQYF.

This rearrangement joins TRBV7-2 to TRBJ2-1; 9 bases line up with TRBD2. Trimming removed 3 bases from V and 5 bases from J; junction bases left unmatched: 5. This CDR3 spans 15 amino acids. Germline lookup yields CDR1 SGHTA and CDR2 FQGNSA. CDR3 loop: CASSFGLASDNEQFF. CDR3 in DNA: TGTGCCAGCAGCTTCGGACTAGCGAGTGACAATGAGCAGTTCTTC.

The J gene is TRBJ2-2, the V gene TRBV7-3; 9 nucleotides agree with TRBD1. Per germline, CDR1 SGHTA and CDR2 FQGTGA. The CDR3 totals 19 residues. V shed 3 bases and J 1 base; nucleotides not matched to a gene: 12. The CDR3 region has the DNA TGTGCCAGCAGCTTCGACTTCTTTGGACAGGGGCGGAACACCGGGGAGCTGTTTTTT. Translating it yields CASSFDFFGQGRNTGELFF.

This clone has a handful of counts. The chain is built from TRBV5-6 and TRBJ1-1, with TRBD1 identical over 11 bases. The CDR3 runs to 17 residues. Losses at the gene ends were 5 bases for V and 6 bases for J; bases not matched to a gene: 15. Germline V lookup: CDR1 SGHDT, CDR2 YYEEEE. The CDR3 nucleotides are TGTGCCAGCAGTCCTATCGGACAGGGGGCGAGCAGGGCTGAAGCTTTCTTT. Translation: CASSPIGQGASRAEAFF.

This clone was counted only a few times. The gene calls are TRBV19 and TRBJ2-7; the match to TRBD1 covers 9 bases. V trimming: 6 bases; J trimming: 6 bases; junction bases outside the gene matches: 12. From germline, CDR1 is LNHDA and CDR2 SQIVND (reference sequence). The CDR3 length is 15 residues. CDR3 in amino acids: CASRYSGTGNFEQYF. CDR3 DNA: TGTGCCAGTAGGTACTCCGGGACAGGGAATTTCGAGCAGTACTTC.

V gene TRBV29-1 combines with J gene TRBJ2-7, with D perhaps TRBD1 (6 bases). In germline, CDR1 is SQVTM, CDR2 ANQGSEA. This CDR3 spans 15 amino acids. V lost 1 base and J 4 bases, leaving 17 bases between the germline ends. CDR3 nucleotides: TGCAGCGTTGAAGTGGGGGCTGGGGGTACGTACGAGCAGTACTTC. It is translated as CSVEVGAGGTYEQYF.

This chain links TRBV30 with TRBJ2-7; D not certain. Per germline, CDR1 GTSNPN and CDR2 SVGIG (reference sequence). CDR3 length equals 11 residues. Trimming removed 0 bases at V and 7 bases at J, with 7 bases between. The CDR3 DNA is TGTGCCTGGAGTGTAATCCGGGAGCAGTACTTC. Protein: CAWSVIREQYF.

As regards this clone: In this CDR3 the conserved last residue, phenylalanine or tryptophan, is missing, so a read error is likely. This chain connects TRBV6-4 to TRBJ1-6, with a possible D match to TRBD1 (6 bases). From germline, CDR1 is MRHNA and CDR2 SNTAGT. V lost 3 bases to trimming and J lost 6 bases, with 12 bases between them. The CDR3 is made up of 15 amino acids. The CDR3 loop is CASSDRAGVNSPLHL. The CDR3 DNA is TGTGCCAGCAGTGATCGAGCAGGGGTTAATTCACCCCTCCACCTT.

The V gene is TRBV5-4, the J gene TRBJ2-5, with 7 bases aligning to TRBD1. V shed 4 bases, J shed 5 bases, and the junction held 11 bases outside the gene matches. Per germline, CDR1 SGHNT and CDR2 YYREEE (reference sequence). This CDR3 comprises 15 residues. CDR3 nucleotides: TGTGCCAGCAGCGCGGACAGGCCCAGGTTGGAGACCCAGTACTTC. Translated: CASSADRPRLETQYF.

This clone occurred a few times. The chain couples TRBV7-6 to TRBJ1-4; TRBD1 matches 9 bases. With 1 base clipped from V and 7 bases from J, the junction kept 4 bases outside the gene matches. This CDR3 is 15 amino acids long. The germline CDR1 and CDR2 sequences are SGHVS and FNYEAQ. Here the CDR3 reads CASSLGVGQGEKLFF. The DNA for the CDR3 is TGTGCCAGCAGCTTAGGAGTGGGACAGGGTGAAAAACTGTTTTTT.

The rearrangement joins TRBV7-3 to TRBJ2-5, with 8 bases aligning to TRBD1. The CDR3 is made up of 14 amino acids. Looked up from germline, CDR1 is SGHTA and CDR2 is FQGTGA. J gave up 6 bases and V 3 bases, and 6 bases lay outside the gene matches. For the CDR3, the DNA is TGTGCCAGCAGCTTCCTAGGACAGGGTCAGACCCAGTACTTC. This gives the protein CASSFLGQGQTQYF.

This chain uses TRBV5-1 with TRBJ1-4; tentatively, D is TRBD1 (6 bases). Germline V gene sequence: CDR1 SGHRS, CDR2 YFSETQ. This CDR3 comprises 14 residues. Trimming left V 1 base short and J 10 bases short, with 14 bases between. The CDR3 sequence is CASSLRGFEGKLFF. The CDR3 DNA is TGCGCCAGCAGCTTGAGGGGGTTTGAAGGAAAACTGTTTTTT.

The genes are TRBV10-3 and TRBJ2-6; D gene ambiguous. The V gene lost 6 bases and the J gene lost 0 bases, with 6 bases spanning the gap. Germline V gives CDR1 ENHRY, CDR2 SYGVKD. The CDR3 has 14 residues. The CDR3 sequence is CAISSLSGANVLTF. Here the CDR3 DNA reads TGTGCCATCAGCAGTCTCTCTGGGGCCAACGTCCTGACTTTC.

This chain connects TRBV19 to TRBJ2-5, with D possibly TRBD1 on 6 matching bases. The CDR3 spans 15 residues. The V end was cut by 4 bases, the J end by 4 bases, with 16 bases between. Germline CDR1 LNHDA, CDR2 SQIVND (reference sequence). CDR3 sequence reads: CASSKTTGFGETQYF. The CDR3, as DNA: TGTGCCAGTAGTAAAACGACAGGTTTCGGAGAGACCCAGTACTTC.

V is TRBV4-2 and J is TRBJ1-5, with TRBD1 as a possible D gene (5 bases). Germline lookup yields CDR1 LGHNA and CDR2 YNFKEQ. CDR3 length: 15 residues. V lost 3 bases to trimming and J lost 5 bases, with 14 bases between them. The CDR3 DNA reads as TGTGCCAGCAGCCAGGATAGACAGATACATCAGCCCCAGCATTTT. Amino acid sequence: CASSQDRQIHQPQHF.